This T cell receptor beta chain was recorded in a study of technical replicates of blood from several donors. Data came from immunoSEQ multiplex PCR; TCRdb stores just in-frame clones and leaves some out. The sample lists around 100,000 clones, about 95% occurring once. Germline V gives CDR1 MNHEY, CDR2 SVGAGI. V lost 0 bases to trimming and J lost 1 base, with 10 bases between them. The CDR3 sequence is 15 residues long. This TCR came from a human donor in good health. Specimen: T cells isolated from PBMCs. The V and J genes are TRBV6-5 and TRBJ2-7, with D possibly matching TRBD2 (7 bases). CDR3: CASSYSQGGSYEQYF. CDR3 nucleotide sequence: TGTGCCAGCAGTTACTCACAGGGAGGGTCCTACGAGCAGTACTTC.